This T cell receptor (beta chain) derives from a study of T cell responses to AZD1222 COVID-19 vaccine. Germline values: CDR1 LGHDT, CDR2 YNNKEL (reference sequence). Trimming took 1 base from V and 8 from J, leaving 17 bases between them. The CDR3 has 15 residues. On this clone: Antigen: not known.

The protocol was immunoSEQ multiplex PCR, while the TCRdb copy is restricted to in-frame clones and leaves out a portion. The sample comprises some 150,000 clones, under 95% of which are singletons, and under 2% rests with the top ten. Study findings and constraints: Clonal diversity was possibly underestimated; the donors were predominantly white British and more often female. Only 5 or 6 AZD1222 recipients were seropositive at baseline. Repertoire samples came only from after the peak T cell response.

The source was peripheral blood, collected on day 0 of AZD1222 vaccination. The source of this sequence is an adult in good health. This chain connects TRBV3-1 (or the pseudogene TRBV3-2) to TRBJ1-2; D might be TRBD1 (6 bases). CDR3 sequence (DNA): TGTGCCAGCAGCCAAGCTGCAGGGGCCCCTTGGGGCTACACCTTC. As protein: CASSQAAGAPWGYTF.